The present TCR beta chain was sequenced within a study of glioma-infiltrating T cells after dendritic cell vaccination. The time point denotes: after dendritic cell vaccination, including at tumor progression/relapse. Patients had residual fresh-frozen tumor tissue and more than two years of survival data. Isocitrate dehydrogenase mutation was absent in all glioblastoma patients. The CDR3 is 14 residues long. The germline V gene has CDR1 LNHDA and CDR2 SQIVND (reference sequence). Primers: 60 V beta forward and 13 J beta reverse. Profiling relied on immunoSEQ multiplex PCR, and the TCRdb table lists in-frame clones only, not all of them. The sample lists 85,000 or so clones; 85% were seen once.

This chain links TRBV19 with TRBJ2-5; the match to TRBD1 covers 8 bases. The J call is uncertain, as TRBJ2-7 better fits the DNA end. This material consisted of blood, taken after dendritic cell vaccination. The source of this sequence is a human donor with glioblastoma. This CDR3 is CASSREDRVSEQYF. CDR3 nucleotide sequence: TGTGCCAGTAGTAGAGAGGACAGGGTTAGCGAGCAGTACTTC.